Listed here are 21 T cell receptor beta chains from one sample, sequenced in a study of identifying expanded T cells in peripheral blood. Libraries were prepared by immunoSEQ multiplex PCR; TCRdb keeps only in-frame clonotypes and omits some of them. Of about 94,000 clones detected, approximately 86% appear once; the ten largest clones hold approximately 5.4%. The sequenced sample consisted of blood. These receptors originate from a person aged 18 to 69 in good health.

The genes are TRBV5-1 and TRBJ1-5; TRBD1 is a possible D gene (6 bases). The V gene's germline CDR1 is SGHRS and CDR2 YFSETQ. V gave up 0 bases and J gave up 6 bases, with 16 bases separating them. The CDR3 spans 16 residues. This chain's CDR3 is CASSLAAGEEGQPQHF. The CDR3, as DNA: TGCGCCAGCAGCTTGGCGGCAGGGGAAGAAGGTCAGCCCCAGCATTTT.

The chain combines TRBV2 with TRBJ1-1; D not resolved. This CDR3 has 14 residues. V was shortened by 3 bases and J by 0 bases, with 8 bases between the two germline ends. In germline, CDR1 is SNHLY, CDR2 FYNNEI. The DNA of the CDR3 is TGTGCCAGCAGTGACGAACAGCTGAACACTGAAGCTTTCTTT. It encodes CASSDEQLNTEAFF.

The genes are TRBV4-3 and TRBJ2-3; either TRBD1 or TRBD2 may supply D (5 bases each). Germline values: CDR1 LGHNA, CDR2 YSLEER. The CDR3 has 14 residues. V lost 4 bases and J 4 bases, leaving 12 bases between the germline ends. CDR3: CASSLGPGPDTQYF. CDR3 nucleotide sequence: TGCGCCAGCAGCCTGGGACCTGGGCCAGATACGCAGTATTTT.

DNA for the CDR3: TGTGCCAGTAGTCAATCCGCGGGGGCCACCGGGGAGCTGTTTTTT. As protein: CASSQSAGATGELFF. This sequence joins TRBV19 and TRBJ2-2; a possible D gene is TRBD2 (7 bases). V shed 5 bases and J shed 4 bases, with 14 bases lying between them. The CDR3 has 15 residues. The V gene's germline CDR1 is LNHDA and CDR2 SQIVND (reference sequence).

This clone has just one count. The chain uses TRBV2 and TRBJ2-4; maybe TRBD1 (5 bases). Germline-derived CDR1 and CDR2 are SNHLY and FYNNEI. This CDR3 has 13 residues. Trimming pared 3 bases from V and 13 bases from J, leaving 16 bases between. CDR3 residues: CASSETYMGPQYF. CDR3 in DNA: TGTGCCAGCAGTGAGACATACATGGGGCCCCAGTACTTC.

This clone was recorded a few times. V and J are TRBV27 and TRBJ1-5; D uncertain. Trimming removed 2 bases from V and 0 bases from J, with 5 bases in between. This CDR3 has 14 amino acids. Germline CDR1 and CDR2: MNHEY and SMNVEV (reference sequence). As DNA, the CDR3 is TGTGCCAGCAGTTTAGCACCTAGCAATCAGCCCCAGCATTTT. Protein: CASSLAPSNQPQHF.

This clone was seen just once. This chain uses TRBV7-3 with TRBJ2-7; D is undetermined. Looked up from germline, CDR1 is SGHTA and CDR2 is FQGTGA. The V gene lost 0 bases and the J gene lost 0 bases, with 15 bases spanning the gap. The CDR3 length is 17 residues. CDR3: CASSLTGPTSTSYEQYF. The CDR3 DNA is TGTGCCAGCAGCTTAACGGGCCCCACATCTACCTCCTACGAGCAGTACTTC.

This rearrangement joins TRBV30 to TRBJ2-1; the D gene is possibly TRBD1 (5 bases). Germline loops: CDR1 GTSNPN, CDR2 SVGIG (reference sequence). The CDR3 contains 16 residues. V was pared by 0 bases and J by 2 bases, with 14 bases between. The CDR3 loop reads CAWSVATGAAYNEQFF. The CDR3 DNA reads as TGTGCCTGGAGTGTAGCAACAGGAGCCGCCTACAATGAGCAGTTCTTC.

CDR3 in amino acids: CASSARGPNFNYGYTF. CDR3 DNA sequence: TGTGCCAGCAGCGCTCGGGGGCCAAATTTCAACTATGGCTACACCTTC. This rearrangement joins TRBV9 to TRBJ1-2; TRBD1 might be the D (6 bases). The CDR3 has 16 amino acids. V lost 3 bases and J 2 bases, leaving 17 bases between the germline ends. CDR1 and CDR2 from the germline V gene are SGDLS and YYNGEE.

The chain combines TRBV11-3 with TRBJ2-7; D is undetermined. V was clipped by 5 bases and J by 5 bases, with 13 bases between them. Germline CDR1 is SGHNT and CDR2 is YENEEA. This CDR3 has 13 amino acids. This CDR3 reads CASSKLRFDEQYF. The CDR3 DNA follows: TGTGCCAGCAGCAAACTCAGGTTTGACGAGCAGTACTTC.

The V call is TRBV27, the J call TRBJ1-2; 9 nucleotides agree with TRBD1. Germline V gene sequence: CDR1 MNHEY, CDR2 SMNVEV (reference sequence). The CDR3 sequence is 21 residues long. V gave up 3 bases and J gave up 2 bases; unmatched junction bases: 22. Here the CDR3 DNA reads TGTGCCAGCAGTTTTCGAGGATTGCCAAGAAAGGACAGGGGCCCCAACTATGGCTACACCTTC. This translates into CASSFRGLPRKDRGPNYGYTF.

This chain connects TRBV5-1 to TRBJ2-3; 10 bases are a match to TRBD2. This CDR3 has 17 amino acids. J was trimmed by 4 bases and V by 2 bases; bases with no gene match: 10. CDR1 SGHRS and CDR2 YFSETQ come from the germline V gene. Here the CDR3 DNA reads TGCGCCAGCAGCTTAACTCTAGCGGGGGAGGGGCCAGATACGCAGTATTTT. It yields the protein CASSLTLAGEGPDTQYF.

J is TRBJ1-4 and V is TRBV6-1; D is uncertain. This CDR3 has 13 amino acids. V lost 6 bases to trimming and J lost 8 bases, with 13 bases between them. Germline CDR1 and CDR2: MNHNS and SASEGT. For the CDR3, the DNA is TGTGCCAGCAGCTTCCTCCGGAGCGAAAAACTGTTTTTT. Translated: CASSFLRSEKLFF.

This chain links TRBV19 with TRBJ2-5; 14 bases align to TRBD2. Germline V gives CDR1 LNHDA, CDR2 SQIVND (reference sequence). The CDR3 is 17 amino acids. J lost 5 bases, V lost 5 bases, and 10 bases had no gene match. CDR3 sequence: CASSPRLAGGPGETQYF. Here the CDR3 DNA reads TGTGCCAGTAGTCCCAGACTAGCGGGAGGGCCCGGCGAGACCCAGTACTTC.

This clone was detected only once. V usage is TRBV12-5 and J usage is TRBJ1-3; no firm D call. The CDR3 is 18 amino acids. V lost 0 bases, J lost 1 base, and 16 bases lay in between. Germline V gene sequence: CDR1 LGHNT, CDR2 FRNRAP. CDR3 DNA: TGTGCTAGTGGTTTGGTATTATGGATGGACCTATCTGGAAACACCATATATTTT. Protein product: CASGLVLWMDLSGNTIYF.

This chain joins TRBV9 and TRBJ2-1; 7 bases map to TRBD1. V lost 3 bases to trimming and J lost 4 bases; unmatched junction nucleotides: 13. The CDR3 contains 17 residues. From germline, CDR1 is SGDLS and CDR2 YYNGEE. In DNA form, the CDR3 reads TGTGCCAGCAGCGACCCGGGCAGACAGGGCAATTACAATGAGCAGTTCTTC. Translation gives CASSDPGRQGNYNEQFF.

This clone has just one count. This sequence joins TRBV9 and TRBJ2-5; a weak D match, TRBD2 (6 bases). CDR1 is SGDLS and CDR2 is YYNGEE in the germline V gene. Trimming took off 3 bases at V and 4 bases at J, with 19 bases between the two ends. This CDR3 region has 16 residues. As DNA, the CDR3 is TGTGCCAGCAGCGGCCTCCGGGAGAGGTCAGGAGAGACCCAGTACTTC. As protein: CASSGLRERSGETQYF.

The rearrangement joins TRBV12-5 to TRBJ1-3; 8 positions match TRBD1. Germline lookup yields CDR1 LGHNT and CDR2 FRNRAP. The CDR3 contains 19 residues. With V trimmed by 7 bases and J by 4 bases, 21 bases remained unmatched. The CDR3 here is CASATGTGRGLTMGNTIYF. CDR3 DNA sequence: TGTGCTAGTGCCACGGGGACGGGCAGGGGGCTTACGATGGGAAACACCATATATTTT.

The chain employs TRBV7-9 and TRBJ2-3; no clear D gene. The V gene lost 0 bases and the J gene lost 2 bases, with 6 bases spanning the gap. The CDR3 covers 14 residues. The germline V gene encodes CDR1 SEHNR and CDR2 FQNEAQ (reference sequence). The CDR3 nucleotides are TGTGCCAGCAGCTTAGCAAGTTCCACAGATACGCAGTATTTT. It yields the protein CASSLASSTDTQYF.

The chain carries TRBV19 and TRBJ1-2; 11 bases line up with TRBD1. With V trimmed by 4 bases and J by 3 bases, 10 bases remained unmatched. The CDR3 loop spans 17 amino acids. Germline V lookup: CDR1 LNHDA, CDR2 SQIVND (reference sequence). This chain's CDR3 is CASSTRGQGAGDYGYTF. The CDR3 bases are TGTGCCAGTAGTACCCGCGGACAGGGGGCGGGAGACTATGGCTACACCTTC.

The rearrangement joins TRBV28 to TRBJ2-1; 9 positions agree with TRBD1. This CDR3 region has 17 residues. V shed 5 bases, J shed 5 bases, and the junction held 13 bases outside the gene matches. The germline V gene has CDR1 MDHEN and CDR2 SYDVKM. The CDR3 region is CASSDTPGQGANNEQFF. In nucleotides, the CDR3 is TGTGCCAGCAGTGATACGCCGGGACAGGGCGCGAACAATGAGCAGTTCTTC.